The 23 T cell receptor beta chains presented below share a single source sample, sequenced in a study of T-cell reconstitution after alpha-beta-depleted transplantation in children. Study outcomes and limitations: By one year post-transplant, T-cell counts and diversity largely arose from T cells that were newly produced.

The TCRbeta library was prepared with unique molecular identifiers. TCRdb re-called the PCR reads with MiXCR, one entry per CDR3 protein. The data show around 300,000 distinct CDR3 sequences, 7.5% to 9% seen once. The antigens these receptors bind are not known. The material was peripheral blood, obtained 360 days after TCRalphabeta/CD19-depleted stem cell transplant. The origin of the receptors is a female patient between 2 and 15 years old who had a stem cell transplant for Fanconi anemia, so the T cells may come from the graft donor.

This clonotype was observed at least ten times. The genes are TRBV20-1 and TRBJ1-1; unclear D gene. Germline CDR1 reads DFQATT; CDR2 reads SNEGSKA (reference sequence). V was clipped by 1 base and J by 1 base, with 10 bases between them. This CDR3 has 14 amino acids. The chain's CDR3 is CSARVNQRNTEAFF. The CDR3 DNA follows: TGCAGTGCTAGAGTTAATCAGAGGAACACTGAAGCTTTCTTT.

This clonotype was observed at least ten times. The rearrangement joins TRBV7-8 to TRBJ2-3; D unclear. Germline lookup yields CDR1 SGHVS and CDR2 FQNEAQ. Trimming removed 2 bases at V and 4 bases at J, with 7 bases between. The CDR3 length is 13 residues. The CDR3 DNA reads as TGTGCCAGCAGCTTAATGGTTTCAGATACGCAGTATTTT. This translates into CASSLMVSDTQYF.

The chain is built from TRBV20-1 and TRBJ1-5, with no clear D. CDR1 is DFQATT, CDR2 SNEGSKA, per germline (reference sequence). V gave up 3 bases and J gave up 0 bases, with 12 bases separating them. The CDR3 covers 15 residues. The CDR3 loop is CSASLQPHSNQPQHF. CDR3 coding DNA: TGCAGTGCTAGTTTGCAGCCCCATAGCAATCAGCCCCAGCATTTT.

The genes are TRBV2 and TRBJ1-2; weak D call: TRBD1 (5 bases). This CDR3 has 13 residues. The germline V gene encodes CDR1 SNHLY and CDR2 FYNNEI. Trimming cost V 7 bases and J 4 bases, with 13 bases left between them. The CDR3 DNA is TGTGCCAGCATTTCGGACGGGGGCTATGGCTACACCTTC. It translates to CASISDGGYGYTF. Full variable domain (remainder filled in from reference TRBV2 and TRBJ1-2): EPEVTQTPSHQVTQMGQEVILRCVPISNHLYFYWYRQILGQKVEFLVSFYNNEISEKSEIFDDQFSVERPDGSNFTLKIRSTKLEDSAMYFCASISDGGYGYTFGSGTRLTVV.

This clonotype was observed at least ten times. The rearrangement links TRBV7-3 to TRBJ2-1, with D maybe TRBD2 (6 bases). The length of the CDR3 is 13 residues. V was cut by 2 bases and J by 10 bases, with 12 bases left in between. Germline V lookup: CDR1 SGHTA, CDR2 FQGTGA. CDR3 DNA sequence: TGTGCCAGCAGCTTAGGAAGCGGGTTAGAGCAGTTCTTC. This encodes CASSLGSGLEQFF.

At least ten counts were recorded for this clonotype. The chain employs TRBV6-2 or TRBV6-3 and TRBJ1-5; maybe TRBD1 (6 bases). V was trimmed by 6 bases and J by 1 base, leaving 13 bases between them. The CDR3 spans 15 residues. Germline V gene lookup returns CDR1 MNHEY and CDR2 SVGEGT. CDR3 loop: CASRTTQGSNQPQHF. In DNA form, the CDR3 reads TGTGCCAGCAGAACCACACAGGGAAGCAATCAGCCCCAGCATTTT.

In its sample, this clonotype was seen a few times. The CDR3 DNA follows: TGTGCCAGCAGCCCGACGACAGGCTCCTACAATGAGCAGTTCTTC. Its protein is CASSPTTGSYNEQFF. This chain connects TRBV11-2 to TRBJ2-1, with TRBD1 as a possible D gene (6 bases). The CDR3 has 15 amino acids. Germline V gene lookup returns CDR1 SGHAT and CDR2 FQNNGV. V was clipped by 5 bases and J by 0 bases, with 11 bases between them.

This clonotype was observed many times. The chain has TRBV2 and TRBJ2-7; D is unclear. CDR1 is SNHLY, CDR2 FYNNEI, per germline. This CDR3 region has 13 residues. Trimming cost V 4 bases and J 3 bases, with 10 bases left between them. This CDR3 reads CASSVKSHYEQYF. DNA for the CDR3: TGTGCCAGCAGTGTGAAGAGCCACTACGAGCAGTACTTC. Together with reference TRBV2 and TRBJ2-7, the CDR3 gives the full variable domain: EPEVTQTPSHQVTQMGQEVILRCVPISNHLYFYWYRQILGQKVEFLVSFYNNEISEKSEIFDDQFSVERPDGSNFTLKIRSTKLEDSAMYFCASSVKSHYEQYFGPGTRLTVT.

In DNA, the CDR3 is TGTGCCAGCAGTTCAGGGCCTAATTCACCGAACACTGAAGCTTTCTTT. Its translation is CASSSGPNSPNTEAFF. The chain has TRBV27 and TRBJ1-1, with D maybe TRBD1 (5 bases). Trimming took 4 bases from V and 1 from J, leaving 16 bases between them. The V gene's germline CDR1 is MNHEY and CDR2 SMNVEV (reference sequence). CDR3 length: 16 residues.

This clonotype was observed at least ten times. In DNA form, the CDR3 reads TGCGCCAGCAGCCAAGAAGAGGAAAGGGGCGGTTACTACAATGAGCAGTTCTTC. This translates into CASSQEEERGGYYNEQFF. J is TRBJ2-1 and V is TRBV4-3, with D maybe TRBD1 (5 bases). V lost 0 bases, J lost 3 bases, and 18 bases lay in between. From germline, CDR1 is LGHNA and CDR2 YSLEER. The CDR3 runs 18 residues.

This clonotype was counted ten times or more. The J gene is TRBJ2-3, the V gene TRBV6-5, with TRBD2 identical over 12 bases. This CDR3 region has 16 residues. Germline V CDR1 and CDR2: MNHEY, SVGAGI. V lost 6 bases, J lost 2 bases, and 6 bases stayed unmatched. CDR3 DNA sequence: TGTGCCAGCAGGGGAGGACTAGCGGGGTTCACAGATACGCAGTATTTT. Its translation is CASRGGLAGFTDTQYF.

This clonotype was counted at least ten times. This rearrangement joins TRBV12-3 or TRBV12-4 to TRBJ2-1, with D maybe TRBD1 (5 bases). CDR3 size: 14 residues. Trimming took 1 base from V and 14 from J, leaving 18 bases between them. CDR3 nucleotides: TGTGCCAGCAGTTTAGGACCTCTACAGGTCAAGGAGTTCTTC. Its translation: CASSLGPLQVKEFF.

This clonotype was seen a few times. The chain has TRBV4-1 and TRBJ2-1, with TRBD2 matching over 10 bases. Germline values: CDR1 MGHRA, CDR2 YSYEKL. The junction had 12 bases not matched to a gene; V was cut back by 3 bases and J by 7 bases. The CDR3 is made up of 17 amino acids. The CDR3 bases are TGCGCCAGCAGCCAGGGCCCCCAGCGGGGGGGCGGGAATGAGCAGTTCTTC. Translated: CASSQGPQRGGGNEQFF.

This clonotype was counted at least ten times. The chain couples TRBV2 to TRBJ2-1, with 8 bases aligning to TRBD2. This CDR3 region has 16 residues. The germline V gene encodes CDR1 SNHLY and CDR2 FYNNEI. V was pared by 9 bases and J by 5 bases, with 15 bases of the junction left unmatched. CDR3 loop: CASISRSGGLNNEQFF. CDR3 in DNA: TGTGCCAGTATCAGCAGGAGCGGGGGATTAAACAATGAGCAGTTCTTC.

V and J are TRBV29-1 and TRBJ1-1; D is perhaps TRBD1 (5 bases). CDR3 length: 16 amino acids. Germline CDR1 SQVTM, CDR2 ANQGSEA. V shed 6 bases and J shed 7 bases, with 27 bases lying between them. Here the CDR3 DNA reads TGCAGCGTCACAGGCCGTCTCGGTGGGGCGCATGGTGAAGCTTTCTTT. Residues: CSVTGRLGGAHGEAFF.

The chain links TRBV2 to TRBJ2-1; the match to TRBD2 covers 11 bases. The CDR3 is 16 amino acids. Per the germline V gene, CDR1 is SNHLY and CDR2 is FYNNEI. Unmatched junction bases numbered 9, after V lost 4 bases and J lost 7 bases. Written as DNA, the CDR3 is TGTGCCAGCAGTGCGGGGAAACTAGCGGGGGTTAATGAGCAGTTCTTC. The encoded protein is CASSAGKLAGVNEQFF.

This clonotype has just one count. CDR3 amino acids: CSALDTATNEKLFF. DNA for the CDR3: TGCAGTGCCCTAGACACAGCAACTAATGAAAAACTGTTTTTT. J is TRBJ1-4 and V is TRBV20-1; D gene ambiguous. V was cut by 6 bases and J by 0 bases, with 11 bases left in between. The CDR3 is 14 amino acids. The germline V gene has CDR1 DFQATT and CDR2 SNEGSKA (reference sequence).

V usage is TRBV5-1 and J usage is TRBJ1-1; TRBD1 might be the D (6 bases). Trimming took 0 bases from V and 0 from J, leaving 12 bases between them. From germline, CDR1 is SGHRS and CDR2 YFSETQ. This CDR3 is built from 16 residues. CDR3 amino acids: CASSLGRGNMNTEAFF. Here the CDR3 DNA reads TGCGCCAGCAGCTTGGGGAGGGGGAACATGAACACTGAAGCTTTCTTT.

This clonotype was seen repeatedly, ten times or more. The J gene is TRBJ1-2, the V gene TRBV6-1; D perhaps matches TRBD1 (5 bases). Germline V lookup: CDR1 MNHNS, CDR2 SASEGT. The CDR3 is 14 residues long. The ends were cut back, 5 bases at V and 2 bases at J, with 12 bases in the middle. The CDR3 DNA sequence: TGTGCCAGCAGTCATGTCAGGGAGAACTATGGCTACACCTTC. Residues: CASSHVRENYGYTF.

This clonotype was found many times. The chain joins TRBV27 to TRBJ2-5; 9 bases agree with TRBD1. Germline V CDR1 and CDR2: MNHEY, SMNVEV (reference sequence). This CDR3 is built from 14 residues. J lost 7 bases, V lost 8 bases, and 11 bases had no gene match. CDR3 loop: CASATRDRAGTQYF. The CDR3 bases are TGTGCCAGCGCCACGAGGGACAGGGCTGGGACCCAGTACTTC.

This chain joins TRBV20-1 and TRBJ2-1; D unresolved. Between the trimmed V and J ends, which lost 3 bases and 7 bases, there was a span of 13 bases. Per the germline V gene, CDR1 is DFQATT and CDR2 is SNEGSKA (reference sequence). The CDR3 totals 13 residues. DNA of the CDR3: TGCAGTGCTAGGTACCTTGGGGAAAATGAGCAGTTCTTC. Translation gives CSARYLGENEQFF.

There are many counts of this clonotype. V is TRBV20-1 and J is TRBJ2-3; 8 nucleotides align to TRBD2. CDR3 length: 13 amino acids. Germline CDR1 DFQATT, CDR2 SNEGSKA (reference sequence). Trimming removed 5 bases from V and 1 base from J; junction bases left unmatched: 2. Here the CDR3 DNA reads TGCAGTGCTTCAGCGGGGGGCACAGATACGCAGTATTTT. Amino acid sequence: CSASAGGTDTQYF.

The table lists this clonotype with many counts. The chain uses TRBV7-9 and TRBJ1-6, with D tentatively TRBD1 (5 bases). CDR1 SEHNR and CDR2 FQNEAQ come from the germline V gene (reference sequence). Deletions cut 1 base from V and 8 bases from J, with 9 bases between. CDR3 length: 14 amino acids. The CDR3 loop reads CASSLEGTYSPLHF. CDR3 in DNA: TGTGCCAGCAGCTTAGAGGGGACCTATTCACCCCTCCACTTT.